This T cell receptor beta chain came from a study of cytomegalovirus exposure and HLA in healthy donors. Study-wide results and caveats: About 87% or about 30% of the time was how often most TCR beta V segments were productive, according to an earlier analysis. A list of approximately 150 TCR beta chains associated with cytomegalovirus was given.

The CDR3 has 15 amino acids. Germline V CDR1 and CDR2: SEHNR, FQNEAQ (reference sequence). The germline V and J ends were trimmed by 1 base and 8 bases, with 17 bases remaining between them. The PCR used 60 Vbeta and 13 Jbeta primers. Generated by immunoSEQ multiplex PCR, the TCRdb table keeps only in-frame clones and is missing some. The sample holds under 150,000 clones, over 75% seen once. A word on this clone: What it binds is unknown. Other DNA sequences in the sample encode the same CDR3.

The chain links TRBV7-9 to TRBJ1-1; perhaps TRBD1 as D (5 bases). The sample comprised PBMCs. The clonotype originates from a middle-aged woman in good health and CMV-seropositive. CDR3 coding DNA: TGTGCCAGCAGCTTAGATTCGGGGGTGAACAAGGAAGCTTTCTTT. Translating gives CASSLDSGVNKEAFF.